The clone carrying this T cell receptor (beta chain) was observed at least ten times. This CDR3 has 13 residues. Trimming left V 6 bases short and J 7 bases short, with 13 bases between. Cells sorted as Tregs were CD4+, CD25+ and CD127-/low. After constant-region reverse-primer amplification, full-length variable regions underwent semi-nested PCR with Nested Universal Primer A. TCRdb reprocessed the 5' RACE reads with MiXCR, giving one entry per CDR3 protein. In the table there are approximately 58,000 distinct CDR3 sequences, less than 30% of which are singletons. The clonotype comes from a female donor with breast cancer. Input material: tumor-infiltrating Tregs sorted from the breast tumor. The rearrangement joins TRBV12-3 or TRBV12-4 to TRBJ1-5; no firm D call. DNA of the CDR3: TGTGCCAGCAGCAAGCGCCAGGAACAGCCCCAGCATTTT. Residues: CASSKRQEQPQHF.